One and the same sample provided the 19 T cell receptor beta chains below, sequenced in a study of T cells in Graves' hyperthyroidism and ophthalmopathy. Authors of the study amplified TCR beta CDR3 regions from RNA transcripts. Initially, a first-round RT-PCR of the TCR CDR3 employed the HTBI primer set. A single record per CDR3 protein comes from TCRdb applying MiXCR to the multiplex PCR reads. The profile covers more than 500,000 distinct CDR3 sequences, with around 15% appearing a single time and around 4% taken by the ten largest. Source material: blood. The receptors come from a woman between 25 and 40 years old with Graves' hyperthyroidism.

The chain has TRBV27 and TRBJ2-7; perhaps TRBD2 as D (7 bases). The germline V gene encodes CDR1 MNHEY and CDR2 SMNVEV (reference sequence). The CDR3 runs 14 residues. The germline V and J ends were trimmed by 3 bases and 4 bases, with 13 bases remaining between them. CDR3 bases: TGTGCCAGCAGTTTGACGAGGGGGGGGTACGAGCAGTACTTC. Translation gives CASSLTRGGYEQYF.

This clonotype was counted many times. The CDR3 sequence is CASSSSTGVQRGETQYF. The CDR3 DNA is TGTGCCAGCAGCTCATCCACCGGGGTCCAACGGGGAGAGACCCAGTACTTC. This chain joins TRBV28 and TRBJ2-5; maybe TRBD2 (5 bases). This CDR3 has 17 residues. Trimming pared 6 bases from V and 4 bases from J, leaving 24 bases between. Germline CDR1 MDHEN, CDR2 SYDVKM.

This clonotype has a count of ten or more. CDR3: CATSRAQGQGVETQYF. CDR3 coding DNA: TGTGCCACCAGCAGGGCCCAGGGACAGGGGGTTGAGACCCAGTACTTC. This chain connects TRBV15 to TRBJ2-5, with 11 bases identical to TRBD1. The trim removed 3 bases at V and 5 bases at J, leaving 8 bases unmatched. The CDR3 has 16 residues. Looked up from germline, CDR1 is LNHNV and CDR2 is YYDKDF (reference sequence).

This clonotype has just a few counts. The chain uses TRBV20-1 and TRBJ2-5, with D perhaps given as TRBD1 or TRBD2 (6 bases each). The CDR3 totals 14 residues. In germline, CDR1 is DFQATT, CDR2 SNEGSKA (reference sequence). The V end was cut by 4 bases, the J end by 4 bases, with 16 bases between. The CDR3 protein is CSAKGGSRGETQYF. The CDR3 nucleotides read TGCAGTGCTAAGGGGGGATCCCGGGGAGAGACCCAGTACTTC.

This clonotype showed up just a few times. The V gene is TRBV29-1, the J gene TRBJ1-4; D possibly corresponds to TRBD1 (5 bases). Trimming took 4 bases from V and 8 from J, leaving 11 bases between them. Germline assignment: CDR1 SQVTM and CDR2 ANQGSEA. This CDR3 is built from 12 residues. CDR3 DNA: TGCAGCGTTGTGCAGGGTGGCGAAAAACTGTTTTTT. Its protein is CSVVQGGEKLFF.

This clonotype was recorded a few times. The chain employs TRBV30 and TRBJ2-5, with 10 nucleotides matching TRBD1. Per germline, CDR1 GTSNPN and CDR2 SVGIG (reference sequence). J was trimmed by 2 bases and V by 5 bases; bases with no gene match: 5. The CDR3 runs to 14 residues. The DNA of the CDR3 is TGTGCCTGGGGGACAGGGGTGAATCAAGAGACCCAGTACTTC. It encodes CAWGTGVNQETQYF.

This clonotype came up a few times. This chain uses TRBV28 with TRBJ2-1; D could derive from TRBD1 or TRBD2 (5 bases each). The germline CDR1 and CDR2 sequences are MDHEN and SYDVKM. Trimming removed 8 bases at V and 4 bases at J, with 12 bases between. The CDR3 is made up of 13 amino acids. CDR3 sequence: CASRGTEYNEQFF. The CDR3 DNA reads TGTGCCAGCCGAGGGACGGAATACAATGAGCAGTTCTTC. The full variable domain, its missing parts supplied by reference TRBV28 and TRBJ2-1, is DVKVTQSSRYLVKRTGEKVFLECVQDMDHENMFWYRQDPGLGLRLIYFSYDVKMKEKGDIPEGYSVSREKKERFSLILESASTNQTSMYLCASRGTEYNEQFFGPGTRLTVL.

This clonotype showed up many times. The V call is TRBV10-3, the J call TRBJ2-5; the match to TRBD2 covers 11 bases. Germline CDR1 reads ENHRY; CDR2 reads SYGVKD. CDR3 size: 16 residues. The trim removed 0 bases at V and 4 bases at J, leaving 4 bases unmatched. The CDR3 here is CAISESASGRRETQYF. The CDR3 nucleotides are TGTGCCATCAGTGAGTCGGCTAGCGGGAGGCGAGAGACCCAGTACTTC.

There are many counts of this clonotype. The chain employs TRBV18 and TRBJ1-1, with a possible D match to TRBD1 (5 bases). The CDR3 runs to 14 residues. V was clipped by 8 bases and J by 5 bases, with 18 bases between them. Looked up from germline, CDR1 is KGHSH and CDR2 is LQKENI. The CDR3 DNA is TGTGCCAGCAGTCCCCGCCCGGGGGGGACTGAAGCTTTCTTT. Its translation: CASSPRPGGTEAFF. Combining the CDR3 with reference TRBV18 and TRBJ1-1 gives the whole variable domain NAGVMQNPRHLVRRRGQEARLRCSPMKGHSHVYWYRQLPEEGLKFMVYLQKENIIDESGMPKERFSAEFPKEGPSILRIQQVVRGDSAAYFCASSPRPGGTEAFFGQGTRLTVV.

Remarks on this clonotype: A read error may be the cause here, since a much bigger clone is one base away. This is likely a read error, given that the CDR3 carries no conserved phenylalanine or tryptophan at its end. The chain carries TRBV7-9 and TRBJ2-5; D gene ambiguous. CDR3 length: 14 residues. V lost 5 bases and J 2 bases, leaving 12 bases between the germline ends. From germline, CDR1 is SEHNR and CDR2 FQNEAQ (reference sequence). DNA for the CDR3: TGTGCCAGCAGCGGTGAGGCGGCACAAGAGACCCAGTACCTC. Amino acids: CASSGEAAQETQYL.

The chain links TRBV10-1 to TRBJ2-7; 10 bases agree with TRBD2. Germline V lookup: CDR1 WNHNN, CDR2 SYGVQD (reference sequence). This CDR3 spans 13 amino acids. V trimming: 6 bases; J trimming: 6 bases; junction bases outside the gene matches: 5. In DNA form, the CDR3 reads TGCGCCAGCAGAGCTAGCGGGAGATTCGAGCAGTACTTC. Translating gives CASRASGRFEQYF.

This clonotype came up many times. The chain employs TRBV2 and TRBJ2-6, with 7 bases lining up with TRBD1. The CDR3 is 14 amino acids. Unmatched junction bases numbered 1, after V lost 6 bases and J lost 2 bases. Germline CDR1 SNHLY, CDR2 FYNNEI. This CDR3 reads CASSDRAGANVLTF. CDR3 nucleotide sequence: TGTGCCAGCAGCGACAGGGCTGGGGCCAACGTCCTGACTTTC.

This clonotype was observed at least ten times. The CDR3 protein is CASSSGFQETQYF. In nucleotides, the CDR3 is TGTGCCAGCAGCTCAGGATTCCAAGAGACCCAGTACTTC. The chain uses TRBV28 and TRBJ2-5; D unclear. The CDR3 length is 13 residues. V dropped 6 bases and J dropped 1 base, with 9 bases sitting between them. Per the germline V gene, CDR1 is MDHEN and CDR2 is SYDVKM. Combining the CDR3 with reference TRBV28 and TRBJ2-5 gives the whole variable domain DVKVTQSSRYLVKRTGEKVFLECVQDMDHENMFWYRQDPGLGLRLIYFSYDVKMKEKGDIPEGYSVSREKKERFSLILESASTNQTSMYLCASSSGFQETQYFGPGTRLLVL.

This clonotype has a handful of counts. The chain is built from TRBV29-1 and TRBJ2-1; 10 positions agree with TRBD1. From germline, CDR1 is SQVTM and CDR2 ANQGSEA. Trimming at V came to 2 bases and at J to 6 bases, leaving 4 bases not matched to a gene. The CDR3 contains 14 residues. The CDR3 DNA reads as TGCAGCGTTGAACTCCGGACAGGGGGCAATGAGCAGTTCTTC. This gives the protein CSVELRTGGNEQFF.

The gene calls are TRBV12-5 and TRBJ1-4; D unresolved. The V and J ends lost 4 bases and 7 bases respectively, with 10 bases between them. The CDR3 has 13 residues. Germline V CDR1 and CDR2: LGHNT, FRNRAP. CDR3 in amino acids: CASGSYPGEKLFF. In nucleotides, the CDR3 is TGTGCTAGTGGTTCGTACCCGGGTGAAAAACTGTTTTTT.

This clonotype was picked up many times. V usage is TRBV11-2 and J usage is TRBJ1-2; D may be TRBD1 (5 bases). The length of the CDR3 is 13 residues. V lost 3 bases, J lost 4 bases, and 9 bases lay in between. The germline gives CDR1 SGHAT, CDR2 FQNNGV. CDR3 DNA: TGTGCCAGCAGCTTTGGGACGGCCTATGGCTACACCTTC. Translating it yields CASSFGTAYGYTF.

This clonotype has a handful of counts. This sequence joins TRBV4-1 and TRBJ1-5; no clear D gene. CDR1 is MGHRA, CDR2 YSYEKL, per germline. Trimming removed 0 bases from V and 0 bases from J, with 6 bases in between. This CDR3 has 15 amino acids. This CDR3 is CASSQEQYSNQPQHF. The CDR3 coding sequence is TGCGCCAGCAGCCAAGAACAATATAGCAATCAGCCCCAGCATTTT.

This chain links TRBV2 with TRBJ2-5, with a weak D call TRBD1 (6 bases). The V gene lost 6 bases and the J gene lost 3 bases, with 14 bases spanning the gap. Germline CDR1 and CDR2: SNHLY and FYNNEI. The CDR3 is 14 amino acids. The CDR3 DNA reads as TGTGCCAGCAGGGTAGGGACACAAAAAGAGACCCAGTACTTC. Amino acid sequence: CASRVGTQKETQYF. The full variable domain, rest sourced from reference TRBV2 and TRBJ2-5, is EPEVTQTPSHQVTQMGQEVILRCVPISNHLYFYWYRQILGQKVEFLVSFYNNEISEKSEIFDDQFSVERPDGSNFTLKIRSTKLEDSAMYFCASRVGTQKETQYFGPGTRLLVL.

This clonotype was seen many times. The genes are TRBV6-1 and TRBJ2-1; 13 nucleotides agree with TRBD2. The CDR3 extends over 19 amino acids. Per germline, CDR1 MNHNS and CDR2 SASEGT. With 4 bases clipped from V and 8 bases from J, the junction kept 17 bases outside the gene matches. This CDR3 is CASSGTLPQTSGRNDEQFF. Here the CDR3 DNA reads TGTGCCAGCAGTGGAACCTTACCCCAGACTAGCGGGAGGAACGATGAGCAGTTCTTC.